These 23 T cell receptor beta chains came from one sample sequenced in a study of cytomegalovirus exposure and HLA in healthy donors (TCRdb year 2017). Library creation used the immunoSEQ multiplex PCR assay. For the multiplex PCR, a mixture combining 60 forward primers for TCR Vbeta segments and 13 reverse primers for TCR Jbeta segments was used. TCRdb re-hosts the immuneACCESS table, in-frame sequences only. Its copies lack some clones; in the studies checked, an unresolved V gene accounts for under half of them, and the cause for the rest is not known. The sample table shows about 200,000 clones, and around 86% are seen once. Over 1% of the sample is in the top ten clones. The sequencing input was PBMCs. The receptors stem from a man aged 25 to 40 in good health and CMV-seronegative.

The CDR3: CASSSTRRGIRGYTF. DNA of the CDR3: TGTGCCAGCAGTTCTACCCGGCGGGGGATCCGCGGCTACACCTTC. This rearrangement joins TRBV6-5 to TRBJ1-2; D might be TRBD1 (5 bases). CDR1 MNHEY and CDR2 SVGAGI come from the germline V gene. V lost 4 bases to trimming and J lost 8 bases, with 20 bases between them. The CDR3 covers 15 residues.

The chain combines TRBV6-5 with TRBJ2-1; 7 nucleotides align to TRBD2. V gave up 2 bases and J gave up 5 bases; unmatched junction bases: 9. This CDR3 spans 16 amino acids. Germline CDR1 MNHEY, CDR2 SVGAGI. The CDR3 coding sequence is TGTGCCAGCAGTTACCATCCCAGCGGGACCCACAATGAGCAGTTCTTC. As protein: CASSYHPSGTHNEQFF.

V gene TRBV19 combines with J gene TRBJ2-1, with 12 bases aligning to TRBD1. Germline CDR1 is LNHDA and CDR2 is SQIVND (reference sequence). V lost 8 bases and J lost 6; bases outside the gene matches: 5. The CDR3 is made up of 14 amino acids. The CDR3 spells CASQGDRGRNEQFF. CDR3 sequence (DNA): TGTGCCAGTCAAGGGGACAGGGGGCGCAATGAGCAGTTCTTC.

This clone was counted between two and nine times. This chain uses TRBV25-1 with TRBJ2-7; D may be TRBD2 (5 bases). Germline V lookup: CDR1 MGHDK, CDR2 SYGVNS. Trimming stripped 4 bases from V and 1 base from J, with 14 bases between. The CDR3 contains 15 residues. DNA of the CDR3: TGTGCCAGCAGTGGAGGACTGTTCCTTTCCTACGAGCAGTACTTC. Translating gives CASSGGLFLSYEQYF.

This clone was seen once. This chain uses TRBV28 with TRBJ1-6; possibly TRBD1 for D (6 bases). The germline V gene encodes CDR1 MDHEN and CDR2 SYDVKM. The CDR3 runs to 17 residues. Trimming removed 5 bases at V and 7 bases at J, with 21 bases between. CDR3 loop: CASSPPGDTELNSPLHF. CDR3 coding DNA: TGTGCCAGCAGTCCTCCCGGGGACACAGAACTCAATTCACCCCTCCACTTT.

The count of this clone is one. The chain joins TRBV7-2 to TRBJ1-1; tentatively, D is TRBD1 (6 bases). Trimming took off 2 bases at V and 0 bases at J, with 16 bases between the two ends. The CDR3 extends over 17 amino acids. The germline V gene has CDR1 SGHTA and CDR2 FQGNSA. CDR3 protein: CASSLNNLDRLNTEAFF. As DNA, the CDR3 is TGTGCCAGCAGCTTAAACAACTTGGACAGACTGAACACTGAAGCTTTCTTT.

V gene TRBV5-1 combines with J gene TRBJ1-2; 8 nucleotides agree with TRBD1. The CDR3 length is 15 residues. The trim removed 0 bases at V and 5 bases at J, leaving 6 bases unmatched. Germline V gene sequence: CDR1 SGHRS, CDR2 YFSETQ. The CDR3 sequence: CASSLERTGGYGYTF. The CDR3 coding sequence is TGCGCCAGCAGCTTGGAGCGTACAGGGGGATATGGCTACACCTTC.

The rearrangement uses TRBV28 and TRBJ1-4; tentatively, D is TRBD1 (5 bases). The CDR3 has 15 residues. V shed 0 bases and J shed 0 bases, with 5 bases lying between them. From germline, CDR1 is MDHEN and CDR2 SYDVKM. The DNA for the CDR3 is TGTGCCAGCAGTTTATGGACAGCAACTAATGAAAAACTGTTTTTT. Encoded protein: CASSLWTATNEKLFF.

This clone was recorded only once. The chain is built from TRBV27 and TRBJ2-2; D is undetermined. V lost 5 bases and J lost 3, with 4 bases in between. There are 12 residues in the CDR3. Germline CDR1 MNHEY, CDR2 SMNVEV (reference sequence). The CDR3 region is CASSLYTGELFF. CDR3 coding DNA: TGTGCCAGCAGTCTTTACACCGGGGAGCTGTTTTTT.

The chain is built from TRBV27 and TRBJ2-7; 8 nucleotides line up with TRBD2. CDR1 and CDR2 (germline): MNHEY, SMNVEV (reference sequence). The CDR3 has 12 residues. The ends lost 4 bases at V and 7 bases at J; junction bases unmatched: 3. CDR3 loop: CASSYRGGEQYF. DNA for the CDR3: TGTGCCAGCAGTTACCGGGGGGGGGAGCAGTACTTC.

The chain couples TRBV18 to TRBJ2-7; D gene ambiguous. CDR3 length: 14 amino acids. In germline, CDR1 is KGHSH, CDR2 LQKENI. Trimming removed 0 bases from V and 2 bases from J, with 8 bases in between. The CDR3 sequence is CASSPPWQTYEQYF. The DNA for the CDR3 is TGTGCCAGCTCACCACCGTGGCAGACCTACGAGCAGTACTTC.

Here the CDR3 DNA reads TGTGCCAGCAGCTTACAGTCTTCGGGGGACAGATACTACGAGCAGTACTTC. The encoded protein is CASSLQSSGDRYYEQYF. The rearrangement links TRBV7-2 to TRBJ2-7; TRBD1 is a possible D gene (7 bases). This CDR3 is built from 17 residues. With 2 bases removed from V and 3 bases from J, the gap between germline ends came to 20 bases. Germline-derived CDR1 and CDR2 are SGHTA and FQGNSA.

The chain uses TRBV4-1 and TRBJ1-5; D is unclear. CDR1 and CDR2 (germline): MGHRA, YSYEKL. This CDR3 is 15 amino acids long. V was clipped by 0 bases and J by 0 bases, with 6 bases between them. The DNA for the CDR3 is TGCGCCAGCAGCCAAGACAGAAATAGCAATCAGCCCCAGCATTTT. It encodes CASSQDRNSNQPQHF.

The rearrangement links TRBV27 to TRBJ2-3, with D possibly being TRBD2 (5 bases). Trimming took 7 bases from V and 1 from J, leaving 12 bases between them. CDR1 is MNHEY and CDR2 is SMNVEV in the germline V gene (reference sequence). The CDR3 sequence is 14 residues long. The chain's CDR3 is CASTPGYGTDTQYF. In nucleotides, the CDR3 is TGTGCCAGCACCCCGGGGTACGGCACAGATACGCAGTATTTT.

As regards this clone: One end of the junction does not line up with germline, which may come from a read error. This chain joins TRBV7-9 and TRBJ1-4; D gene unclear. CDR3 length: 18 amino acids. Germline assignment: CDR1 SEHNR and CDR2 FQNEAQ (reference sequence). As DNA, the CDR3 is TGTTCCAGCAGCCCCCCACGGCGATCCCAGGCCCTTTCCGAAAAACTGTTTTTT. Encoded protein: CSSSPPRRSQALSEKLFF.

The gene calls are TRBV15 and TRBJ2-7, with 9 bases that match TRBD1. The CDR3 runs to 15 residues. Per germline, CDR1 LNHNV and CDR2 YYDKDF (reference sequence). The junction had 11 bases not matched to a gene; V was cut back by 3 bases and J by 8 bases. The CDR3 coding sequence is TGTGCCACCAGCAGCAGTCCGGGACAGGGTTTCAAGCAGTACTTC. It is translated as CATSSSPGQGFKQYF.

The gene calls are TRBV29-1 and TRBJ2-2, with 8 nucleotides matching TRBD2. The germline gives CDR1 SQVTM, CDR2 ANQGSEA. The trim removed 6 bases at V and 0 bases at J, leaving 6 bases unmatched. The CDR3 has 15 residues. CDR3 region: CSVPRGGSNTGELFF. The CDR3 DNA reads TGCAGCGTCCCACGGGGGGGGTCGAACACCGGGGAGCTGTTTTTT.

Regarding this clone: The same CDR3 can be traced to other DNA sequences in this sample. CDR3 region: CASSPLGGAYNEQFF. CDR3 sequence (DNA): TGTGCCAGCTCACCATTAGGGGGCGCCTACAATGAGCAGTTCTTC. The rearrangement uses TRBV18 and TRBJ2-1; 7 bases line up with TRBD1. Trimming at V came to 2 bases and at J to 2 bases, leaving 3 bases not matched to a gene. Germline V CDR1 and CDR2: KGHSH, LQKENI. CDR3 length equals 15 residues.

V usage is TRBV5-6 and J usage is TRBJ2-2; D is unresolved. The ends were cut back, 0 bases at V and 7 bases at J, with 16 bases in the middle. This CDR3 is built from 16 residues. Germline V lookup: CDR1 SGHDT, CDR2 YYEEEE. For the CDR3, the DNA is TGTGCCAGCAGCTTGGTTACTAAAACCGCTGTCGGGGAGCTGTTTTTT. It translates to CASSLVTKTAVGELFF.

Remarks on this clone: One end of the junction fails to match germline, which may point to a read error. The chain uses TRBV6-1 and TRBJ1-1; D is unresolved. The CDR3 runs to 13 residues. Germline V gives CDR1 MNHNS, CDR2 SASEGT. The DNA of the CDR3 is TGTGCCAGCGGTGAACGGAGGAACACTGAAGCTTTCTTT. Translating it yields CASGERRNTEAFF.

This chain joins TRBV7-2 and TRBJ1-5; 9 nucleotides align to TRBD1. Germline V CDR1 and CDR2: SGHTA, FQGNSA. Unmatched junction bases numbered 5, after V lost 4 bases and J lost 7 bases. This CDR3 comprises 14 residues. Here the CDR3 reads CASSSGTGPQPQHF. The CDR3 nucleotides read TGTGCCAGCAGCTCTGGGACAGGGCCCCAGCCCCAGCATTTT.

This chain links TRBV18 with TRBJ2-3; weak D call: TRBD1 (6 bases). Trimming cost V 6 bases and J 6 bases, with 10 bases left between them. The CDR3 is 12 amino acids. Germline assignment: CDR1 KGHSH and CDR2 LQKENI. The CDR3 DNA follows: TGTGCCAGCTCGAACAGGGATGATACGCAGTATTTT. This translates into CASSNRDDTQYF. Supplemented by reference TRBV18 and TRBJ2-3, the full variable domain reads NAGVMQNPRHLVRRRGQEARLRCSPMKGHSHVYWYRQLPEEGLKFMVYLQKENIIDESGMPKERFSAEFPKEGPSILRIQQVVRGDSAAYFCASSNRDDTQYFGPGTRLTVL.

The chain links TRBV18 to TRBJ2-7; D possibly corresponds to TRBD2 (6 bases). The germline gives CDR1 KGHSH, CDR2 LQKENI. CDR3 length equals 18 residues. Trimming took 0 bases from V and 6 from J, leaving 24 bases between them. CDR3 coding DNA: TGTGCCAGCTCACCACCGAAGGTTGCCGATCACGCGACTAGCGAGCAGTACTTC. The encoded protein is CASSPPKVADHATSEQYF.